This T cell receptor beta chain was sequenced in a study of CD8+ T cells in alopecia areata (dated by TCRdb to 2017 to 2018). Looking at the study overall: Skin from C3H/HeJ donors with spontaneous alopecia (roughly 6-13 months old) was grafted onto female C3H/HeJ recipients that were about 7-10 weeks old. To study T cell clonal expansion in alopecia areata, the researchers applied high-throughput TCRbeta sequencing to both the C3H/HeJ mouse model and human patients. Scalp tissue and sorted CD4+ and CD8+ peripheral blood T cells from patchy and totalis/universalis alopecia areata patients and from healthy controls were covered by human TCRbeta sequencing. Scalp clonality was compared among normal scalp (n=4), patchy alopecia areata scalp (n=8), and alopecia totalis/universalis scalp (n=8). RNA came from the PAXgene miRNA kit for fixed scalp, the miRNeasy kit for PBMCs, and the RNeasy kit for mouse skin. TCRbeta CDR3 regions were amplified by immunoSEQ multiplex PCR with 35 Vbeta forward and 13 Jbeta reverse primers.

From the cysteine through the phenylalanine, the CDR3 covers 13 amino acids. The DNA covers only part of the CDR3, 27 bases in frame from base 1. The germline V gene (reference sequence) sets CDR1 to NNHNN and CDR2 to SYGAGS. The library came from the immunoSEQ multiplex PCR assay. RNA was extracted from all samples and reverse transcribed into cDNA as template for TCR sequencing. First-strand cDNA was synthesized using SuperScript III with a 2:1 mix of oligo-dT and random hexamers. A synthetic immune receptor repertoire was used to gauge amplification bias, and whatever bias remained was removed computationally. Libraries were sequenced on Illumina HiSeq using 60 bp reads that covered the CDR3 and were read from J toward V. Regarding the original processing steps: After raw reads were preprocessed to remove errors, the CDR3 was defined following IMGT conventions as running from the conserved cysteine to phenylalanine. To get clonality, Shannon entropy was normalized by log2 of the number of productive unique TCRs and the result was subtracted from 1. Whether each scalp clone was CD4 or CD8 was inferred by checking scalp TCRbeta sequences against the CD4 and CD8 repertoires from sorted blood. Sourced from immuneACCESS, this table was stored by TCRdb with only in-frame sequences that have V and J called. A share of the clones is absent; for the studies checked, an unresolved V gene accounts for under half, and the remainder has no known explanation. The V and J calls and clone size come from that table; D and trimming were worked out from the DNA. Here the sample lists over 100,000 clones, none seen once only. The ten biggest clones cover about 18% of the sample.

On the study overall, not on this receptor specifically: Compared with mice, TCR sequences shared between patients were less clear, possibly partly because of HLA diversity across the patient population. Lesional scalp, especially in alopecia totalis/universalis, showed higher clonality and more expanded CD8+ clones than normal scalp, suggesting antigenic drive. Unlike mouse skin, which is dominated by gammadelta T cells, normal human skin has resident alphabeta T cells that are also sequenced, and this complicates analysis of the scalp TCR repertoire.

As for this clone: Its antigen is unknown. In this record, gene identifiers and germline sequences come from the mouse. The DNA ends 4 residues before the CDR3 does, and the rest of the CDR3 is filled in from the germline J gene.

The rearranged chain carries TRBV13-2 and TRBJ2-1; the central 10 bases match TRBD1. The sequence derives from a C3H/HeJ mouse with alopecia areata. The haplotype of this strain at the MHC is H2-k. The sequenced sample was lesional skin. The sequenced CDR3 bases are TGTGCCAGCGGGGGGACAGGGGAGGCT. Its protein product is CASGGTGEA. The full CDR3 reads CASGGTGEAEQFF.